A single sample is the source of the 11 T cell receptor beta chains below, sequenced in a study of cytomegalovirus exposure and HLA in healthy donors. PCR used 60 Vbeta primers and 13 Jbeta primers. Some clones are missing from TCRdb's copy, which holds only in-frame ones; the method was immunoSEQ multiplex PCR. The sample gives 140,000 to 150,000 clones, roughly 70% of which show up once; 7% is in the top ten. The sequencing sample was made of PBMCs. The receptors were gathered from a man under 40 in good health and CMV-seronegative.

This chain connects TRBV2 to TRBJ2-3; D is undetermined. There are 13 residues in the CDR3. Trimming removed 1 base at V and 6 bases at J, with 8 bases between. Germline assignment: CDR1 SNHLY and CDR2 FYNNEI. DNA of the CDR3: TGTGCCAGCAGTGAAGGGGCTCTGGATACGCAGTATTTT. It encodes CASSEGALDTQYF.

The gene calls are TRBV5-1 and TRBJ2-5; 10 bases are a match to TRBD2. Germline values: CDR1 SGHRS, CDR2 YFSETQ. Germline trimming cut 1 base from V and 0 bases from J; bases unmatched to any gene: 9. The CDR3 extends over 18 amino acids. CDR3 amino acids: CASSLQTSGTLYQETQYF. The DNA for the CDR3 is TGCGCCAGCAGCTTGCAAACTAGCGGGACCCTCTACCAAGAGACCCAGTACTTC.

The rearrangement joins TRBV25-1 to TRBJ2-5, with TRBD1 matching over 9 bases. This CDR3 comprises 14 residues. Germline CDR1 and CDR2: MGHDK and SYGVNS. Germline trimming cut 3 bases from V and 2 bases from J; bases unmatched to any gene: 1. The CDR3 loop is CASSDGQGQETQYF. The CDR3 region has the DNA TGTGCCAGCAGTGATGGACAGGGGCAAGAGACCCAGTACTTC.

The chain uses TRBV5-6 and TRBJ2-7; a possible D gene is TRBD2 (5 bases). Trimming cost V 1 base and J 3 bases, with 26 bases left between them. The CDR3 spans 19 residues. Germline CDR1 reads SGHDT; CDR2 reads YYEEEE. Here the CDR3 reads CASSLFAGDTNKYLYEQYF. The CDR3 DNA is TGTGCCAGCAGCTTGTTTGCGGGCGACACCAACAAATATCTCTACGAGCAGTACTTC.

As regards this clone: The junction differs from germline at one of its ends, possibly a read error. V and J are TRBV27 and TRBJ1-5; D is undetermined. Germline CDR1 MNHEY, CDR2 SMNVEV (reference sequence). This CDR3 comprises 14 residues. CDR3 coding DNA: TGTGCTAGCAGTTTCCGTCCCGGGAGTCAGCCCCAGCATTTT. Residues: CASSFRPGSQPQHF.

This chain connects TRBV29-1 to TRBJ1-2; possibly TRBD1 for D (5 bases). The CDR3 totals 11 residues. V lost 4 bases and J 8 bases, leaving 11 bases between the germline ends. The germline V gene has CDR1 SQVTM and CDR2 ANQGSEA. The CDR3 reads CSVGGEVGYTF. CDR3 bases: TGCAGCGTTGGGGGGGAGGTAGGCTACACCTTC.

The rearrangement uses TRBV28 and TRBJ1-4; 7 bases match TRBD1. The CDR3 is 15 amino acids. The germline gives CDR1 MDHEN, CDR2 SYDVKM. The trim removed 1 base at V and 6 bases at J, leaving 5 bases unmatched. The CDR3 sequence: CASSLLKGAHEKLFF. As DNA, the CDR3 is TGTGCCAGCAGTTTATTGAAGGGGGCCCATGAAAAACTGTTTTTT.

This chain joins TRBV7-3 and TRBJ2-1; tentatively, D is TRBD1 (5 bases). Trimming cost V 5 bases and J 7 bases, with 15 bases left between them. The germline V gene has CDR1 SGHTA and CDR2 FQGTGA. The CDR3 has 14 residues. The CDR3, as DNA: TGTGCCAGCAGCCAAGGGGCAGATAATAATGAGCAGTTCTTC. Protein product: CASSQGADNNEQFF. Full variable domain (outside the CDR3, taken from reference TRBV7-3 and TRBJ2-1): GAGVSQTPSNKVTEKGKYVELRCDPISGHTALYWYRQSLGQGPEFLIYFQGTGAADDSGLPNDRFFAVRPEGSVSTLKIQRTERGDSAVYLCASSQGADNNEQFFGPGTRLTVL.

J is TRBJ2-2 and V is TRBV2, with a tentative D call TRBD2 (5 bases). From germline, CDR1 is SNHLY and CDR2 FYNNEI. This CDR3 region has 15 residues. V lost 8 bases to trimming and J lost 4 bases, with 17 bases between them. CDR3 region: CASYLETAGTGELFF. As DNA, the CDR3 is TGTGCCAGCTACCTCGAGACGGCGGGCACCGGGGAGCTGTTTTTT. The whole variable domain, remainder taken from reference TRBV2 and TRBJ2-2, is EPEVTQTPSHQVTQMGQEVILRCVPISNHLYFYWYRQILGQKVEFLVSFYNNEISEKSEIFDDQFSVERPDGSNFTLKIRSTKLEDSAMYFCASYLETAGTGELFFGEGSRLTVL.

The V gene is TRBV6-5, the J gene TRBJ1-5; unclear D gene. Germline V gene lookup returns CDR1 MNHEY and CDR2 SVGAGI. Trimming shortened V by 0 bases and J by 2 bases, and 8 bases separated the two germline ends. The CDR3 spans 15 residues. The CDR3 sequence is CASSYSAAGNQPQHF. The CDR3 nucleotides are TGTGCCAGCAGTTACTCAGCGGCGGGCAATCAGCCCCAGCATTTT.

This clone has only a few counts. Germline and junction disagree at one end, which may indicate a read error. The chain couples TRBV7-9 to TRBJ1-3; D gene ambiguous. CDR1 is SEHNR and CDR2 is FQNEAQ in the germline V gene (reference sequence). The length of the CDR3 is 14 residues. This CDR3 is CSSSSLESGNTIYF. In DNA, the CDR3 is TGTTCCAGCAGCTCCCTAGAGTCTGGAAACACCATATATTTT.